The T cell receptor beta chain under discussion was sequenced for a study of prognosis after radiotherapy for stage I lung cancer. Genomic DNA was the source, and TCR beta CDR3 was amplified from it by two-round multiplex PCR. Each TRBV and TRBJ gene had its own primer in the first PCR round. PCR's second round employed universal primers. TCRdb independently ran MiXCR on the multiplex PCR reads; one entry per CDR3 protein. This sample has 30,000 or so distinct CDR3 sequences, with around 29% found just once. This clonotype appeared many times. Germline V gives CDR1 SGHRS, CDR2 YFSETQ. CDR3 length: 15 amino acids. The V end was cut by 4 bases, the J end by 4 bases, with 17 bases between.

This sequence originates from a donor of 50 years or more with non-small cell lung cancer. Material: PBMCs, obtained before or after stereotactic body radiation therapy (not recorded which). The chain employs TRBV5-1 and TRBJ1-1; perhaps TRBD1 as D (5 bases). CDR3 protein: CASSRPDSSGTEAFF. CDR3 in DNA: TGCGCCAGCAGCCGACCTGACAGCAGCGGCACTGAAGCTTTCTTT.